This T cell receptor (beta chain) appears in the sequencing data of a study of T cell clonotyping in hematopoietic cell transplantation (TCRdb year 2021). For the wider study: Pretransplant samples from recipients were collected after cytoreduction. In the study, 135 blood samples were gathered from approximately 35 consecutive transplant recipients and their related donors. Patients were recruited between September 2015 and January 2017 and followed until late 2020 or death.

From the cysteine through the phenylalanine, the CDR3 covers 14 amino acids. Only CDR3 DNA remains: 42 bases, in frame from the first base. Trimming at the junction amounts to 9 bases on V and 14 bases on J, and the germline ends lie 23 bases apart. The germline V gene provides CDR1 SNHLY and CDR2 FYNNEI. The immunoSEQ assay, a bias-controlled multiplex PCR using V- and J-specific primers, was used to amplify TCR beta CDR3 regions from genomic DNA. In a second PCR step, a proprietary barcode and Illumina adapter sequences were attached to the CDR3 amplicons. An Illumina MiSeq instrument was used to sequence the CDR3 libraries. In the paper's pipeline: Export and quality control were handled in immunoSEQ Analyzer 3.0, while downstream analyses relied on R Bioconductor and Immunarch. Only productive rearrangements in the normalized downsampled data set were used to calculate repertoire metrics. In the normalized cohort, clonotypes with more than 5 templates were defined as pathologically expanded. The Inverse Simpson Index was used to measure repertoire diversity. To capture all clonotypes, CMV-specificity analyses were performed on the non-normalized data set. As stored in TCRdb, this immuneACCESS dataset retains in-frame rearrangements with V and J assigned. A fraction of the clones does not appear; measured against another copy, unresolved V genes explain less than half of the discrepancy, and the remainder lacks a known reason. V, J and clone size reflect that table, while D and trimming were determined from the DNA. The sample data list about 41,000 clones, and about 85% of these were observed just once. The ten most abundant clones make up 2.5% to 3.5% of the sample.

About this clone itself: Its antigen is currently not known. No quality values exist for individual bases; no much larger clone is one base distant.

Per the publication, the time point label means: recipient sample about 28 days before transplant, after cytoreduction. Blood from recipients was drawn about 28 days before transplant and again at days 30, 100 and 180 after transplant. Nuclei Lysis Solution was used to extract genomic DNA from fresh or cryopreserved unfractionated peripheral blood mononuclear cells. The study at large found these results: Only a small fraction of recipient repertoires overlapped donor repertoires, with over 95% appearing de novo at the given depth. The sample size was limited and the cells went unsorted, which meant the CD4 and CD8 repertoire contributions could not be told apart. Donor and pretransplant recipient Inverse Simpson Index values predicted broader posttransplant TCR repertoire diversity. After transplant, TCR diversity in recipients dropped, and pathologically expanded clonotypes increased progressively from day 30 to day 180.

Here the chain combines TRBV2 and TRBJ1-6; TRBD1 is a possible D gene, resting on 5 matching bases. This sequence originates from a man in his fifties or sixties with acute myeloid leukemia. Some clones in this sample may be carry-over from other donors' samples. The starting material was peripheral blood mononuclear cells, obtained before stem cell transplant. At the DNA level, the sequence is TGTGCCAGGGGAGCCGGGACCGACCCTGAGGCCCTCCACTTT. It translates as CARGAGTDPEALHF.